This T cell receptor beta chain was recorded in a study of blood T cells in healthy people across ages. Sample-barcoded 5' priming and a J-beta primer mix drove a second PCR of roughly 6 to 12 cycles. TCRdb used MiXCR to reprocess the 5' RACE reads, holding one entry per CDR3 protein. The sample has about 1.5 million distinct CDR3 sequences, 40% to 45% seen once. Study outcomes and limitations: Nothing was known about donor CMV status, and this possibly confounded expanded clonotype changes. There were more naive CD4+ cells and higher diversity in long-lived donors than in aged donors.

Turning to this clonotype: The target antigen is unknown.

The CDR3 totals 17 residues. Germline lookup yields CDR1 SGHTS and CDR2 YDEGEE. V lost 0 bases, J lost 7 bases, and 6 bases stayed unmatched. The origin of this receptor is a woman younger than 30 in good health. The sequenced sample was blood. This chain connects TRBV5-8 to TRBJ2-1; TRBD2 aligns across 14 bases. The CDR3, as DNA: TGTGCCAGCAGCTTGGGACTAGCGGGGGGGCCGAGGAATGAGCAGTTCTTC. It specifies CASSLGLAGGPRNEQFF.